The 14 T cell receptor beta chains reported below all come from one sample, sequenced in a study of Ad26.COV2.S vaccination and SARS-CoV-2 variants. Profiled with immunoSEQ multiplex PCR; TCRdb holds only in-frame clones, not every one. The sample lists fewer than 300,000 clones; more than 75% were seen once. Described treatment: around 19 received Ad26.COV2.S at low or high dose, single or two shots; about 5 received placebo; per-sample allocation not given. Material that was analyzed had been drawn on day 63 after the first vaccine or placebo injection. Specimen: peripheral blood, collected in a trial of Ad26.COV2.S vaccine versus placebo. These TCRs come from a person aged 18-60 years who received the Ad26.COV2.S COVID-19 vaccine or a placebo.

The V and J genes are TRBV9 and TRBJ1-1; D gene unclear. Germline CDR1 and CDR2: SGDLS and YYNGEE. Trimming cost V 0 bases and J 1 base, with 10 bases left between them. This CDR3 comprises 15 residues. CDR3 amino acids: CASSVGNRANTEAFF. CDR3 DNA: TGTGCCAGCAGCGTAGGGAATAGGGCGAACACTGAAGCTTTCTTT.

This clone was seen more than once but under ten times. The chain recombines TRBV19 with TRBJ2-1; D may be TRBD1 (5 bases). Germline CDR1 reads LNHDA; CDR2 reads SQIVND (reference sequence). Trimming cost V 3 bases and J 7 bases, with 16 bases left between them. This CDR3 is built from 15 residues. CDR3 sequence reads: CASSIETENENEQFF. As DNA, the CDR3 is TGTGCCAGTAGTATCGAGACAGAGAACGAAAATGAGCAGTTCTTC.

The rearrangement links TRBV3-1 (or the pseudogene TRBV3-2) to TRBJ1-2, with 9 positions matching TRBD1. CDR1 LGHDT and CDR2 YNNKEL come from the germline V gene (reference sequence). The CDR3 has 16 residues. Trimming removed 4 bases from V and 4 bases from J; junction bases left unmatched: 10. The CDR3 loop reads CASSPPGQGSSYGYTF. The CDR3 region has the DNA TGTGCCAGCAGCCCACCGGGACAGGGATCCTCCTATGGCTACACCTTC.

The chain has TRBV9 and TRBJ2-5; D may be TRBD2 (6 bases). Germline CDR1 is SGDLS and CDR2 is YYNGEE. CDR3 length: 17 amino acids. V lost 0 bases and J lost 2, with 17 bases in between. CDR3 in amino acids: CASSVGHSGRKQETQYF. The CDR3 DNA follows: TGTGCCAGCAGCGTAGGCCATAGTGGGAGGAAACAAGAGACCCAGTACTTC.

V gene TRBV11-2 combines with J gene TRBJ2-7; D might be TRBD1 or TRBD2, each matching 6 bases. From germline, CDR1 is SGHAT and CDR2 FQNNGV. This CDR3 spans 17 amino acids. Trimming took off 5 bases at V and 4 bases at J, with 24 bases between the two ends. The CDR3 DNA reads TGTGCCAGCAGCCCCCTGGGGGGCGCGAGGGCTACTTACGAGCAGTACTTC. Translated, it gives CASSPLGGARATYEQYF.

The chain uses TRBV7-2 and TRBJ1-1, with no clear D. Trimming left V 5 bases short and J 1 base short, with 8 bases between. The CDR3 contains 13 residues. Germline V gives CDR1 SGHTA, CDR2 FQGNSA. The CDR3: CASSPGRNTEAFF. DNA of the CDR3: TGTGCCAGCAGCCCCGGGAGGAACACTGAAGCTTTCTTT.

The CDR3 sequence is CASGLVRLGGLGQPQHF. The CDR3 DNA follows: TGTGCTAGTGGTTTGGTACGGTTAGGGGGCTTAGGTCAGCCCCAGCATTTT. The chain is built from TRBV12-5 and TRBJ1-5; 7 positions agree with TRBD1. V shed 0 bases, J shed 6 bases, and the junction held 11 bases outside the gene matches. The CDR3 totals 17 residues. In germline, CDR1 is LGHNT, CDR2 FRNRAP.

As for this clone: Other DNA sequences in this sample translate to the same CDR3. This chain joins TRBV18 and TRBJ1-6; D unresolved. Germline values: CDR1 KGHSH, CDR2 LQKENI. The CDR3 length is 16 residues. V lost 2 bases, J lost 0 bases, and 8 bases lay in between. The CDR3 nucleotides are TGTGCCAGCTCACCAATGGAGAGCTCCTATAATTCACCCCTCCACTTT. Protein: CASSPMESSYNSPLHF.

V and J are TRBV7-8 and TRBJ1-2, with D uncertain. Trimming took off 1 base at V and 5 bases at J, with 14 bases between the two ends. CDR1 and CDR2 (germline): SGHVS, FQNEAQ. The CDR3 has 15 amino acids. Written as DNA, the CDR3 is TGTGCCAGCAGCTTAGATCATAAACCGACTTATGGCTACACCTTC. This translates into CASSLDHKPTYGYTF.

The chain is built from TRBV5-8 and TRBJ2-3, with a possible D match to TRBD1 (5 bases). CDR3 length: 14 amino acids. Trimming cost V 4 bases and J 1 base, with 10 bases left between them. The germline V gene has CDR1 SGHTS and CDR2 YDEGEE. CDR3 DNA: TGTGCCAGCAGCCCAGGGTCGGGCACAGATACGCAGTATTTT. It specifies CASSPGSGTDTQYF. Combining the CDR3 with reference TRBV5-8 and TRBJ2-3 gives the whole variable domain EAGVTQSPTHLIKTRGQQATLRCSPISGHTSVYWYQQALGLGLQFLLWYDEGEERNRGNFPPRFSGRQFPNYSSELNVNALELEDSALYLCASSPGSGTDTQYFGPGTRLTVL.

This chain's CDR3 is CATSEGGLDEQFF. The CDR3 DNA follows: TGTGCCACCAGTGAGGGGGGTCTCGATGAGCAGTTCTTC. The chain combines TRBV24-1 with TRBJ2-1; weak D call: TRBD2 (6 bases). CDR3 size: 13 residues. V was clipped by 4 bases and J by 8 bases, with 11 bases between them. The germline V gene encodes CDR1 KGHDR and CDR2 SFDVKD.

This CDR3 is CASSAGRAYNSPLHF. The CDR3 coding sequence is TGCGCCAGCAGCGCGGGGCGAGCCTATAATTCACCCCTCCACTTT. The chain is built from TRBV4-3 and TRBJ1-6; a possible D gene is TRBD1 (5 bases). The V and J ends lost 5 bases and 2 bases respectively, with 10 bases between them. Per germline, CDR1 LGHNA and CDR2 YSLEER. This CDR3 comprises 15 residues.

This chain uses TRBV27 with TRBJ1-2, with D tentatively TRBD1 (5 bases). CDR1 and CDR2 from the germline V gene are MNHEY and SMNVEV (reference sequence). The CDR3 is 14 amino acids. Between the trimmed V and J ends, which lost 9 bases and 0 bases, there was a span of 14 bases. CDR3 amino acids: CASRRDLANYGYTF. For the CDR3, the DNA is TGTGCCAGTCGCCGGGACTTAGCTAACTATGGCTACACCTTC.

V gene TRBV18 combines with J gene TRBJ2-7, with D perhaps TRBD2 (6 bases). There are 15 residues in the CDR3. Germline V gene lookup returns CDR1 KGHSH and CDR2 LQKENI. V dropped 4 bases and J dropped 3 bases, with 16 bases sitting between them. The CDR3 DNA follows: TGTGCCAGCTCACTCACCCCTAGCGCGAACTACGAGCAGTACTTC. Translation gives CASSLTPSANYEQYF.